This T cell receptor beta chain was captured by sequencing in a study of blood T cell repertoires in COVID-19. Overall study context: In each case, the material was cDNA or gDNA derived from T cells, B-cell-depleted T cells, or PBMCs.

The ends lost 6 bases at V and 2 bases at J; junction bases unmatched: 16. This CDR3 is built from 18 residues. The germline V gene encodes CDR1 SGHTS and CDR2 YDEGEE. Sequencing was performed with immunoSEQ multiplex PCR; in TCRdb, only in-frame clones are kept and a portion is missing. This sample has a few hundred thousand clones; approximately 82% occur once, and the top ten carry about 4.6%. This TCR derives from a man in his fifties or sixties who had recovered from COVID-19. V usage is TRBV5-8 and J usage is TRBJ2-2, with TRBD2 identical over 7 bases. Sequencing used peripheral blood. CDR3 amino acids: CASNKNPLAGRNTGELFF. The CDR3 DNA reads as TGTGCCAGCAACAAGAACCCCTTAGCGGGTCGAAACACCGGGGAGCTGTTTTTT.